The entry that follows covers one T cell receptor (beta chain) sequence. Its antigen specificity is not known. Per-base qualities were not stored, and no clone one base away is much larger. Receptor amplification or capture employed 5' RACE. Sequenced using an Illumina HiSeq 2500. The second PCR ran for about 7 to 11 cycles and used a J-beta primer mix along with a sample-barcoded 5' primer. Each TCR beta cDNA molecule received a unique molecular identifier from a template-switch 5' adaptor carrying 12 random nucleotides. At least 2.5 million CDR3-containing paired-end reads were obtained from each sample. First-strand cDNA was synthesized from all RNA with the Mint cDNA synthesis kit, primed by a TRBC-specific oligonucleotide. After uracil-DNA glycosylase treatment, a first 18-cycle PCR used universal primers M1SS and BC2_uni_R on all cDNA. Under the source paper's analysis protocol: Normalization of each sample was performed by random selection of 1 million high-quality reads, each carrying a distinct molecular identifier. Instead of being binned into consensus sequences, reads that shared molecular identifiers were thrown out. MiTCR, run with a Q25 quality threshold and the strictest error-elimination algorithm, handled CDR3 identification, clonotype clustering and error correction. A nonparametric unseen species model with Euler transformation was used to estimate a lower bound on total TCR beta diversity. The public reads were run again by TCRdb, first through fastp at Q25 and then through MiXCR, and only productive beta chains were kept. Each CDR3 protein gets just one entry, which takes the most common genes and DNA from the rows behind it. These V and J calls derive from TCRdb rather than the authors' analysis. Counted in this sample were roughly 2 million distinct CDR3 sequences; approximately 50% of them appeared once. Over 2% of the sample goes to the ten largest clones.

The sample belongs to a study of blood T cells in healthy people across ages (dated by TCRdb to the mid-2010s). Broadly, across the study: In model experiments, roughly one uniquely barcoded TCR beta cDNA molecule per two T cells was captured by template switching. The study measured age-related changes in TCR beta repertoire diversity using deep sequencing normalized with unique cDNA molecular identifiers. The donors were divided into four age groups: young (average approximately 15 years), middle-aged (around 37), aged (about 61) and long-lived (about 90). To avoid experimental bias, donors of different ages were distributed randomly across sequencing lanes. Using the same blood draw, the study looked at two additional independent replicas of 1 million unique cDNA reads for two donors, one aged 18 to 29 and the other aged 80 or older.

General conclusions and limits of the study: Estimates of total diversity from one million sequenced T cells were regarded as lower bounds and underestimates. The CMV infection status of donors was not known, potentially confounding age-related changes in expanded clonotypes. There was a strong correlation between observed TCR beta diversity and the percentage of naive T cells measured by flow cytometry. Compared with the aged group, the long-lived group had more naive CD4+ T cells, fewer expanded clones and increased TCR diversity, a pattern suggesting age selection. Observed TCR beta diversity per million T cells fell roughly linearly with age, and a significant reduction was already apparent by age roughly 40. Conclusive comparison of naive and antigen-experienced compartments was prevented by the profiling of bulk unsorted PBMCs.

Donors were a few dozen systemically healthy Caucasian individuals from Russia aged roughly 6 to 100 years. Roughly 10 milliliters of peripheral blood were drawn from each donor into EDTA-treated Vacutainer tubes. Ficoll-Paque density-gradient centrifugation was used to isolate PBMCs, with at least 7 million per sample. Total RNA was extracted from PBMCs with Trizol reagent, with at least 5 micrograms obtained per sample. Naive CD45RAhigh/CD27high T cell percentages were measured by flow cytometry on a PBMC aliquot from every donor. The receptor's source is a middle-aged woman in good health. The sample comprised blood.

The CDR3 corresponds to CSARDKRGASRAYNEQYF. The nucleotides read TGCAGTGCTAGAGATAAGCGGGGGGCCTCGCGCGCCTACAATGAGCAGTACTTC. Recombination connected TRBV20-1 to TRBJ2-1; TRBD2 matches 9 bases in the middle. The tail of the sequence fits TRBJ2-7 better, so the J call may be wrong. Reading from cysteine to phenylalanine, the CDR3 counts 18 amino acids. Of all the DNA, just the CDR3 is kept, 54 bases in frame from base 1. CDR1 and CDR2 (DFQATT, SNEGSKA) derive from the germline V gene (reference sequence).